This is a list of T cell receptor beta chains from one sample in a study of blood T cells in healthy people across ages. TCRdb used MiXCR to reprocess the 5' RACE reads, holding one entry per CDR3 protein. The profile shows fewer than 700,000 distinct CDR3 sequences, around 41% of them singletons. Sequenced input: blood. These TCRs come from a man older than 75 in good health. The CDR3 runs from the conserved cysteine through the conserved F or W. A D gene is named only where the DNA matches it firmly. Size is omitted from some rows. Given values are once, few, many or a class for expanded clones.

V: TRBV6-2/TRBV6-3
D: .
size: .
J: TRBJ2-4
DNA: TGTGCCAGCACCCCCCAGGGGGGACTAGTAGCCAAAAACATTCAGTACTTC
CDR3: CASTPQGGLVAKNIQYF

V: TRBV9
D: .
size: few
J: TRBJ2-1
DNA: TGTGCCAGCACGAACCTCCCCAAGGGTAACGAGCAGTTCTTC
CDR3: CASTNLPKGNEQFF

V: TRBV4-3
D: TRBD2
size: .
J: TRBJ2-3
DNA: TGCGCCAGCAGCCAGGCCGGAACGGGGGGTCTGGGGGATACGCAGTATTTT
CDR3: CASSQAGTGGLGDTQYF

V: TRBV5-4
D: TRBD2
size: once
J: TRBJ2-3
DNA: TGTGCCAGCAGCTTGGCGGCTAGCGGATCTCATACGCAGTATTTT
CDR3: CASSLAASGSHTQYF

V: TRBV6-2/TRBV6-3
D: TRBD1
size: .
J: TRBJ2-7
DNA: TGTGCCAGCAGTAGCGACCCCGGGACAGGGGGCCACGAGCAGTACTTC
CDR3: CASSSDPGTGGHEQYF

V: TRBV6-2/TRBV6-3
D: TRBD2
size: .
J: TRBJ2-1
DNA: TGTGCCAGCAGACAGGATCAGGGACTAGCGAAATCCTACAATGAGCAGTTCTTC
CDR3: CASRQDQGLAKSYNEQFF

V: TRBV13
D: .
size: .
J: TRBJ1-5
DNA: TGTGCCAGCAGCTCAGACCCGAGGGGCAATCAGCCCCAGCATTTT
CDR3: CASSSDPRGNQPQHF

V: TRBV7-6
D: TRBD2
size: .
J: TRBJ2-3
DNA: TGTGCCAGCAGTTCCCCTAGCGGACTTAGCACAGATACGCAGTATTTT
CDR3: CASSSPSGLSTDTQYF

V: TRBV11-3
D: .
size: .
J: TRBJ2-3
DNA: TGTGCCAGCAGCAACCCCGTGACTCCCACAGATACGCAGTATTTT
CDR3: CASSNPVTPTDTQYF

V: TRBV20-1
D: .
size: few
J: TRBJ2-7
DNA: TGCAGTGCTAGAGATGCCGACAGGCACTCCTACGAGCAGTACTTC
CDR3: CSARDADRHSYEQYF

V: TRBV7-9
D: TRBD2
size: .
J: TRBJ2-7
DNA: TGTGCCAGCAGCCCGTTTTCGGGAGGCATATCCTCGGGGGAGCAGTACTTC
CDR3: CASSPFSGGISSGEQYF

V: TRBV15
D: .
size: few
J: TRBJ1-5
DNA: TGTGCCACCAGCAGAGATGACTGGAATCAGCCCCAGCATTTT
CDR3: CATSRDDWNQPQHF

V: TRBV7-2
D: .
size: .
J: TRBJ1-2
DNA: TGTGCCAGCAGCTTAGATCCAGGAGGCTACACCTTC
CDR3: CASSLDPGGYTF

V: TRBV5-1
D: TRBD1
size: .
J: TRBJ2-7
DNA: TGCGCCAGCTGGTCCGGGACAGGGTACGAGCAGTACTTC
CDR3: CASWSGTGYEQYF

V: TRBV20-1
D: .
size: few
J: TRBJ2-7
DNA: TGCAGTGCTAGAGTGCCCGCCCCCTACGAGCAGTACTTC
CDR3: CSARVPAPYEQYF

V: TRBV28
D: .
size: few
J: TRBJ2-4
DNA: TGTGCCAGCAGTGGTTCGGAAGCCAAAAACATTCAGTACTTC
CDR3: CASSGSEAKNIQYF

V: TRBV5-5
D: TRBD2
size: .
J: TRBJ2-5
DNA: TGTGCCAGCAGCCGGGTTAGGGTAGCGGGACAAGAGACCCAGTACTTC
CDR3: CASSRVRVAGQETQYF

V: TRBV20-1
D: .
size: few
J: TRBJ2-7
DNA: TGCAGTGCTAGAGAGGATCGGATAGGGACCTACGAGCAGTACTTC
CDR3: CSAREDRIGTYEQYF

V: TRBV4-2
D: TRBD2
size: .
J: TRBJ2-3
DNA: TGTGCCAGCAGCCAAGAAAGCGGGGGGGCCAAAGATACGCAGTATTTT
CDR3: CASSQESGGAKDTQYF

V: TRBV9
D: TRBD2
size: .
J: TRBJ2-5
DNA: TGTGCCAGCAGCGTAGAAGCGGGAGCGGATGAGCAGTACTTC
CDR3: CASSVEAGADEQYF

V: TRBV5-1
D: .
size: .
J: TRBJ1-1
DNA: TGCGCCAGCAGCTTGGGTGGGGGAACGTGGGGCACTGAAGCTTTCTTT
CDR3: CASSLGGGTWGTEAFF

V: TRBV3-1
D: TRBD2
size: few
J: TRBJ2-5
DNA: TGTGCCAGCAGCTATGGACTAGCGGGGGCCGTACAAGAGACCCAGTACTTC
CDR3: CASSYGLAGAVQETQYF

V: TRBV5-4
D: TRBD1
size: .
J: TRBJ1-1
DNA: TGTGCCAGCAGCACTGGGACAGCTAACACTGAAGCTTTCTTT
CDR3: CASSTGTANTEAFF

V: TRBV4-2
D: TRBD2
size: .
J: TRBJ2-1
DNA: TGTGCCAGCAGCCCCCAGGGAGCGGGGGGGCGGGATGAGCAGTTCTTC
CDR3: CASSPQGAGGRDEQFF

V: TRBV11-2
D: .
size: .
J: TRBJ2-1
DNA: TGTGCCAGCAGCCTCCGTCGACTGGCGGCCGACAATGAGCAGTTCTTC
CDR3: CASSLRRLAADNEQFF

V: TRBV27
D: TRBD1
size: .
J: TRBJ1-2
DNA: TGTGCCAGCAGTTTCACAGGGGGATACTATGGCTACACCTTC
CDR3: CASSFTGGYYGYTF

V: TRBV28
D: .
size: .
J: TRBJ1-5
DNA: TGTGCCAGCAGTTTAACGGAAAATCAGCCCCAGCATTTT
CDR3: CASSLTENQPQHF

V: TRBV10-1
D: .
size: .
J: TRBJ2-3
DNA: TGCGCCGGCAGTCTAACCCTTGGAGATACGCAGTATTTT
CDR3: CAGSLTLGDTQYF

V: TRBV15
D: TRBD1
size: few
J: TRBJ2-7
DNA: TGTGCCACCAGCACCCCAGGGACAGGACCTAGCTCCTACGAGCAGTACTTC
CDR3: CATSTPGTGPSSYEQYF

V: TRBV29-1
D: TRBD1
size: .
J: TRBJ2-1
DNA: TGCAGCGTTGCAGCAGGGGGCTATGCTGAGCAGTTCTTC
CDR3: CSVAAGGYAEQFF